This TCR beta chain was captured in a study of shared clonotypes between healthy human individuals. Produced via immunoSEQ multiplex PCR; TCRdb's table is partial and in-frame only. The sample shows about 490,000 clones, about 84% of them seen only once. The receptor comes from a woman between 40 and 50 years old in good health. Some clones in this sample may be carry-over from other donors' samples. Sequences were obtained from PBMCs.

CDR3 protein: CASSSPGTSAYNEQFF. CDR3 bases: TGTGCCAGCAGTTCCCCCGGGACTAGCGCATACAATGAGCAGTTCTTC. The gene calls are TRBV27 and TRBJ2-1, with TRBD2 matching over 10 bases. The CDR3 extends over 16 amino acids. Germline V gene sequence: CDR1 MNHEY, CDR2 SMNVEV (reference sequence). Unmatched junction bases numbered 7, after V lost 4 bases and J lost 4 bases.